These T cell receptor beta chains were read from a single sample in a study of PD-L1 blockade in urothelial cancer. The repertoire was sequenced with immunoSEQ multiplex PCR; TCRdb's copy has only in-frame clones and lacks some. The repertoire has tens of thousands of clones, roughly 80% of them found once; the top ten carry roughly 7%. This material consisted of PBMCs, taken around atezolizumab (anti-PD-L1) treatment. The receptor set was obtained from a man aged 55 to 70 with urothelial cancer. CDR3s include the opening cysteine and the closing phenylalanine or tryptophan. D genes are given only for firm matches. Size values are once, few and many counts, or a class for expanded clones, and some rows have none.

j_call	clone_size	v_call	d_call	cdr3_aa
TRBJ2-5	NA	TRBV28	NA	CASSNLREETQYF
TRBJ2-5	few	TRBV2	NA	CASSEEAGKQETQYF
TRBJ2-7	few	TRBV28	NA	CASTPRGYEQYF
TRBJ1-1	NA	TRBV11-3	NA	CASSNRTGGMNTEAFF
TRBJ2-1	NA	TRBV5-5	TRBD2	CASSQGLAGGEQFF
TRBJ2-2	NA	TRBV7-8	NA	CASSLARGGELFF
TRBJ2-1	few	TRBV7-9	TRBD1	CASSLDTGDHEQFF
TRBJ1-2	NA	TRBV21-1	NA	CASTQTREGSNYGYTF
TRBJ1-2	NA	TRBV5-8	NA	CASSLDAGSDFF
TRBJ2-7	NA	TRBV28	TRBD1	CASSPGTGRADYEQYF
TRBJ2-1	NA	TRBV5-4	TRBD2	CASSSPARGDYNEQFF
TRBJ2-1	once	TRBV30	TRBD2	CAWTWEGNNEQFF
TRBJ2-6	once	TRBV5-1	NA	CASSLAAGSGANVLTF
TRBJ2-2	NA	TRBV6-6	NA	CASRGAPPGELFF
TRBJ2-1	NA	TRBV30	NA	CAWSAPNEQFF
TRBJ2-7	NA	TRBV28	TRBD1	CASSSGTEQYF
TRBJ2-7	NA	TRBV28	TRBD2	CASTPLAGPTYEQYF
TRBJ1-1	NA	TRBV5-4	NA	CASSLEDKLEAFF
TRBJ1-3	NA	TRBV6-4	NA	CASSDWGQSSGNTIYF
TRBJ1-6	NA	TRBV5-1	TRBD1	CASSLGQGMDSPLHF
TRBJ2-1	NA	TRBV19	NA	CASSIGVGRVDYNEQFF
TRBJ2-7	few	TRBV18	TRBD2	CASSSGGLTWEQYF
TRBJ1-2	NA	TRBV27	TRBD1	CASSQGAVQGVRGYTF
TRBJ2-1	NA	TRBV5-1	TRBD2	CASSRVGGREQFF
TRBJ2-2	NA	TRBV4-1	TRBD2	CASSQEVPLSSGINTGELFF
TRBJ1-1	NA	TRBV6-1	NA	CASSPQRNTEAFF
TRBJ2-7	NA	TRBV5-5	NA	CASSLGRTTYEQYF
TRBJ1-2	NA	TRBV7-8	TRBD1	CASSFGTGLNYGYTF
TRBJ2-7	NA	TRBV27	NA	CASRHQGYGSSYEQYF
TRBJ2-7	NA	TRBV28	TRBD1	CASSWGQGAPLGQYF
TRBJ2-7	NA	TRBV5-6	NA	CASSPRLVAYEQYF
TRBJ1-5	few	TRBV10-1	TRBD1	CASFLRGRGGNQPQHF
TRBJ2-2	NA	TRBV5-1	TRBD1	CAVTQGTGTNTGELFF
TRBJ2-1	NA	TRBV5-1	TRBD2	CASSLEGLAGTGYNEQFF
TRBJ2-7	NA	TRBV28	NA	CASSTGPIYEQYF
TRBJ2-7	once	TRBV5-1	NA	CASSPRPGYDEQYF
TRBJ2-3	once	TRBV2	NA	CASSVIDTQYF
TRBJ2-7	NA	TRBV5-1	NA	CASSLTGYEQYF
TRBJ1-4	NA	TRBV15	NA	CATSSTGTMNEKLFF
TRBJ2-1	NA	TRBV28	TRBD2	CASSPWTSGDVEKNNEQFF
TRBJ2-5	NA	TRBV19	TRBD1	CASSPYRGQQETQYF
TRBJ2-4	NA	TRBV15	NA	CATSRDVASKNIQYF
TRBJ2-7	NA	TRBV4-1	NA	CASSQTQGSHEQYF
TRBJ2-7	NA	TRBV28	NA	CASSLEGPSVF
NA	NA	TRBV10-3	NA	CAISESGGTAAYEQYF
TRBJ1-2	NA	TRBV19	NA	CASSIRDSNYGYTF
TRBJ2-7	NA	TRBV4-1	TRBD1	CASSQGQGDYEQYF
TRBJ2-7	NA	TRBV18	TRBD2	CASSPLAGGAYEQYF
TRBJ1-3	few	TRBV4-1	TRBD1	CASSQRDRGISSGNTIYF
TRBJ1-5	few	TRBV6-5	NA	CASSKSQRGQPQHF
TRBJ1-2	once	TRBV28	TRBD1	CASSLADRVAGYTF
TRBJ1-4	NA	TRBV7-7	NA	CASSNWGGITNEKLFF
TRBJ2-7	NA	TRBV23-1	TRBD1	CASRTRDRQYEQYF
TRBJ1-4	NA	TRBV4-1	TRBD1	CASSQDPPGTDEKLFF
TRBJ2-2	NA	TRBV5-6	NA	CASSFTGPRNTGELFF
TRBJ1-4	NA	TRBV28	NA	CASSFQGANEKLFF